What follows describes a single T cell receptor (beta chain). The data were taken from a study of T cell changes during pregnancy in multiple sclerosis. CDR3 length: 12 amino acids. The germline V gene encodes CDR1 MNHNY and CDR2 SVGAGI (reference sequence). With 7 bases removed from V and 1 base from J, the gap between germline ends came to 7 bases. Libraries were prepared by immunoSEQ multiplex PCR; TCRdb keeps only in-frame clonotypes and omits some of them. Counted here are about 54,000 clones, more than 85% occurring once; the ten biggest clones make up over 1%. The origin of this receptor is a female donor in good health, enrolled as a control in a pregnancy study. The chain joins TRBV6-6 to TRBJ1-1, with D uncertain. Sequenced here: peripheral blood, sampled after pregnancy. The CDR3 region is CASKSGNTEAFF. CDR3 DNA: TGTGCCAGCAAGAGCGGGAACACTGAAGCTTTCTTT.